The rows below give T cell receptor beta chains drawn from one sample of a study of molecular identifiers for immune sequencing clone quantification. TCRdb independently ran MiXCR on the PCR reads; one entry per CDR3 protein. The table lists under 350,000 distinct CDR3 sequences, about 23% of them singletons. Sequenced input: naive CD8+ T cells from blood, with Jurkat cell RNA spiked in. All receptors come from a human donor in good health. Some libraries in this study had Jurkat cell RNA spiked in. The CDR3 runs from the conserved cysteine through the conserved F or W. D genes are given only for firm matches. Clone size is given for some rows only: seen once, a few or many times, or a class if the clone is expanded.

J,D,V,length,size,DNA,CDR3
TRBJ2-5,.,TRBV27,14,many,TGTGCCAGCAGTTTAGGGGGGGCCGGGAAGACCCAGTACTTC,CASSLGGAGKTQYF
TRBJ1-5,.,TRBV3-2,14,.,TGTGCCAGCACCCGAACCGGGACATATGAGCCCCAGCATTTT,CASTRTGTYEPQHF
TRBJ2-1,.,TRBV15,14,.,TGTGCCACCAGCAGAGCCAACTCTTACAATGAGCAGTTCTTC,CATSRANSYNEQFF
TRBJ2-3,TRBD2,TRBV18,16,.,TGTGCCAGCTCACTACCGACTAGCGCATACACAGATACGCAGTATTTT,CASSLPTSAYTDTQYF
TRBJ2-3,.,TRBV4-1,15,.,TGCGCCAGCAGCAACGAGGGGGGAGTCTCAGATACGCAGTATTTT,CASSNEGGVSDTQYF
TRBJ1-5,.,TRBV24-1,13,few,TGTGCCACCTCCCAGGGTTCGTGGCAGCCCCAGCATTTT,CATSQGSWQPQHF
TRBJ2-1,TRBD2,TRBV4-1,12,.,TGCGCCAGCGGGGAGGGCTACAATGAGCAGTTCTTC,CASGEGYNEQFF
TRBJ1-3,.,TRBV6-6,14,.,TGTGCCAGCAGTCACCAAAGCTCTGGAAACACCATATATTTT,CASSHQSSGNTIYF
TRBJ2-7,TRBD1,TRBV27,16,.,TGTGCCAGCAGCCAAATAGCCGGGACAGGGGTCTACGAGCAGTACTTC,CASSQIAGTGVYEQYF
TRBJ1-4,.,TRBV5-6,17,many,TGTGCCAGCAGCTTTAAGGGGCATGGCGGCCGTAATGAAAAACTGTTTTTT,CASSFKGHGGRNEKLFF
TRBJ2-1,TRBD2,TRBV7-8,14,many,TGTGCCAGCAGTTACGGGACTAGCGACAATGAGCAGTTCTTC,CASSYGTSDNEQFF
TRBJ1-2,.,TRBV29-1,11,many,TGCAGCGTTGAAGGGGGCGATGGCTACACCTTC,CSVEGGDGYTF
TRBJ1-2,.,TRBV12-3/TRBV12-4,13,.,TGTGCCAGCAGTTTAGACCGGCAAGCTGGCTACACCTTC,CASSLDRQAGYTF
TRBJ2-7,TRBD2,TRBV9,14,many,TGTGCCAGCAGTAGCGGGGGCAGCTCCTACGAGCAGTACTTC,CASSSGGSSYEQYF
TRBJ2-2,.,TRBV19,13,few,TGTGCCAGTAGTGCCATGAGCACCGGGGAGCTGTTTTTT,CASSAMSTGELFF
TRBJ2-3,TRBD2,TRBV29-1,14,many,TGCAGCGTGTATAGCGGGGGCAGCACAGATACGCAGTATTTT,CSVYSGGSTDTQYF
TRBJ2-7,.,TRBV20-1,12,many,TGCAGTGCCTCCCCGGGACTGTACGAGCAGTACTTC,CSASPGLYEQYF
TRBJ1-4,TRBD1,TRBV27,14,.,TGTGCCAGCAGTTTTGGCAGGGGGAATGAAAAACTGTTTTTT,CASSFGRGNEKLFF
TRBJ1-2,.,TRBV7-9,12,many,TGTGCCAGCAGTCCAGATGGCTATGGCTACACCTTC,CASSPDGYGYTF
TRBJ2-3,.,TRBV7-2,15,many,TGTGCCAGCAGCTTAGTGGGACTCGGCACAGATACGCAGTATTTT,CASSLVGLGTDTQYF
TRBJ2-5,TRBD2,TRBV6-2/TRBV6-3,15,few,TGTGCCAGCAGTTACTCGCAGCGGGGGGAAGAGACCCAGTACTTC,CASSYSQRGEETQYF
TRBJ2-3,TRBD1,TRBV4-3,17,.,TGCGCCAGCAGCCAAGAGAAGGGGGCCCGGAACGCAGATACGCAGTATTTT,CASSQEKGARNADTQYF
TRBJ2-7,.,TRBV4-3,15,.,TGCGCCAGCAGCCTCGACAGGAGCCTTTACAATGAGCAGTACTTC,CASSLDRSLYNEQYF
TRBJ2-6,.,TRBV4-3,18,.,TGCGCCAGCAGCCAACCCCCGCCAGGGGAGTCTGGGGCCAACGTCCTGACTTTC,CASSQPPPGESGANVLTF
TRBJ2-2,.,TRBV7-9,18,few,TGTGCCAGCAGCTCCGCCCGGGGCGGGGACGCGAACACCGGGGAGCTGTTTTTT,CASSSARGGDANTGELFF
TRBJ1-1,TRBD1,TRBV28,15,few,TGTGCCAGCAGTCCTTACAGGGGGATGAACACTGAAGCTTTCTTT,CASSPYRGMNTEAFF
TRBJ2-2,TRBD1,TRBV27,14,few,TGTGCCACCCAGGGGGTACATCTCACCGGGGAGCTGTTTTTT,CATQGVHLTGELFF
TRBJ2-1,TRBD2,TRBV11-2,20,few,TGTGCCAGCAGCTTAGTCCTTCCTTACACCAGCGGGGGAGAGGACAATGAGCAGTTCTTC,CASSLVLPYTSGGEDNEQFF
TRBJ2-7,TRBD2,TRBV6-1,13,few,TGTGCCAGCAGTGCTAGCGGGGGTTACGAGCAGTACTTC,CASSASGGYEQYF
TRBJ2-1,.,TRBV7-2,13,many,TGTGCCAGCAGCCAGAGCAGGGGCAGTGAGCAGTTCTTC,CASSQSRGSEQFF
TRBJ2-2,.,TRBV3-1,17,many,TGTGCCAGCAGCCAAGATATTCCAGGGTTAGGGACCGGGGAGCTGTTTTTT,CASSQDIPGLGTGELFF
TRBJ2-6,TRBD1,TRBV7-8,18,.,TGTGCCAGCAACCCTTTCGACAGGGTGGCCGCTGGGGCCAACGTCCTGACTTTC,CASNPFDRVAAGANVLTF
TRBJ2-3,TRBD2,TRBV12-3/TRBV12-4,16,many,TGTGCCAGCAGTTCTTTAGCGGGAGACGAAACAGATACGCAGTATTTT,CASSSLAGDETDTQYF
TRBJ1-1,TRBD1,TRBV27,16,few,TGTGCCAGCAGGGAGGTACAGGGGTTTGTGAACACTGAAGCTTTCTTT,CASREVQGFVNTEAFF
TRBJ2-3,.,TRBV18,16,.,TGTGCCAGCTCACCCCGTCGGGAGTCGAGGACAGATACGCAGTATTTT,CASSPRRESRTDTQYF
TRBJ2-5,.,TRBV7-2,15,many,TGTGCCAGCAGCACCAACGGGGGGCCGAGGGAGACCCAGTACTTC,CASSTNGGPRETQYF
TRBJ2-3,.,TRBV15,15,many,TGTGCCACCAGCAGTACTGCTACAAGCACAGATACGCAGTATTTT,CATSSTATSTDTQYF